A selection of T cell receptor beta chains follows, all from one sample in a study of blood T cell repertoires in COVID-19. The repertoire was sequenced with immunoSEQ multiplex PCR; TCRdb's copy has only in-frame clones and lacks some. Here the sample spans 75,000 to 100,000 clones, 70% to 80% being singletons. Sample: peripheral blood. All receptors come from a man between 65 and 85 years old with acute or convalescent COVID-19. Each CDR3 is given with its conserved first and last residue. The D gene is left open where the match is weak. Where a row states a size, it is once, few, many or the class of an expanded clone; other rows omit it.

j_call,v_call,clone_size,d_call,cdr3_aa,cdr3_nt
TRBJ1-1,TRBV18,few,TRBD1,CASSPPRTGVRSTEAFF,TGTGCCAGCTCACCACCTAGGACAGGGGTCCGCAGCACTGAAGCTTTCTTT
TRBJ2-5,TRBV3-1/TRBV3-2,NA,NA,CASSQSSGYSGETQYF,TGTGCCAGCAGCCAAAGCTCAGGGTATAGTGGGGAGACCCAGTACTTC
TRBJ1-4,TRBV28,NA,TRBD1,CASSSHRGKLFF,TGTGCCAGCAGTAGCCACAGGGGAAAACTGTTTTTT
TRBJ2-2,TRBV28,NA,NA,CASSLPLGGAGELFF,TGTGCCAGCAGTTTACCTCTCGGGGGAGCCGGGGAGCTGTTTTTT
TRBJ2-7,TRBV7-2,NA,NA,CASSLGGLVQGEQYF,TGTGCCAGCAGCTTAGGCGGTCTAGTTCAGGGCGAGCAGTACTTC
TRBJ2-7,TRBV6-5,NA,TRBD2,CASSPSGRAYEQYF,TGTGCCAGCAGTCCTAGCGGGAGGGCCTACGAGCAGTACTTC
TRBJ2-5,TRBV7-2,NA,TRBD2,CASSLALLAGGTHQETQYF,TGTGCCAGCAGCTTAGCCTTACTAGCGGGAGGGACACACCAAGAGACCCAGTACTTC
TRBJ2-5,TRBV2,NA,NA,CASTKRLDQETQYF,TGTGCCAGCACTAAAAGACTAGACCAAGAGACCCAGTACTTC
TRBJ2-5,TRBV5-1,few,TRBD1,CASSLGRQGETQYF,TGCGCCAGCAGCTTAGGTCGACAGGGGGAGACCCAGTACTTC
TRBJ2-1,TRBV28,NA,NA,CASRGDRNYNEQFF,TGTGCCAGCCGGGGGGACAGGAACTACAATGAGCAGTTCTTC
TRBJ2-4,TRBV10-2,NA,NA,CASKVVGGELAKNIQYF,TGCGCCAGCAAGGTGGTCGGCGGAGAACTAGCCAAAAACATTCAGTACTTC
TRBJ2-2,TRBV19,NA,TRBD2,CASRLAGYNTGELFF,TGTGCCAGTAGGCTAGCGGGATACAACACCGGGGAGCTGTTTTTT
TRBJ2-1,TRBV10-3,NA,TRBD2,CAITEGLDNEQFF,TGTGCCATCACCGAAGGACTAGACAATGAGCAGTTCTTC
TRBJ1-2,TRBV28,NA,NA,CASSLSGDYGYTF,TGTGCCAGCAGTTTATCAGGGGACTATGGCTACACCTTC
TRBJ2-5,TRBV30,NA,TRBD2,CAWSEIAGAGETQYF,TGTGCCTGGAGTGAGATAGCGGGAGCAGGAGAGACCCAGTACTTC
TRBJ2-3,TRBV3-1/TRBV3-2,NA,TRBD2,CASSQSPDKGLAEADTQYF,TGTGCCAGCAGCCAGTCACCGGACAAGGGACTAGCGGAAGCAGATACGCAGTATTTT
TRBJ1-6,TRBV7-9,NA,NA,CASNSARDNSPLHF,TGTGCCAGCAACTCCGCCAGGGATAATTCACCCCTCCACTTT
TRBJ1-1,TRBV18,NA,NA,CASSTLQGTATEAFF,TGTGCCAGCTCAACCCTACAGGGAACCGCCACTGAAGCTTTCTTT
TRBJ2-7,TRBV5-6,NA,NA,CASSLMGAQYF,TGTGCCAGCAGCTTGATGGGGGCCCAGTACTTC
TRBJ1-2,TRBV6-2/TRBV6-3,NA,TRBD1,CASSYDRGESGYTF,TGTGCCAGCAGTTACGACAGGGGTGAGAGTGGCTACACCTTC
TRBJ2-7,TRBV4-3,few,TRBD2,CASSQVGAGGYEQYF,TGCGCCAGCAGCCAAGTTGGTGCGGGAGGGTACGAGCAGTACTTC
TRBJ1-2,TRBV6-6,NA,TRBD1,CASSYEGAVVGGYTF,TGTGCCAGCAGTTACGAGGGGGCGGTGGTTGGTGGCTACACCTTC
TRBJ1-6,TRBV5-1,NA,TRBD1,CASSGPPGQVSYNSPLHF,TGCGCCAGCAGCGGACCTCCGGGACAGGTTTCCTATAATTCACCCCTCCACTTT
TRBJ2-7,TRBV6-2/TRBV6-3,few,TRBD2,CASSYSASGRSYEQYF,TGTGCCAGCAGTTACTCCGCTAGCGGGAGATCCTACGAGCAGTACTTC
TRBJ1-2,TRBV28,once,TRBD1,CASSAGTGRGYTF,TGTGCCAGCAGTGCCGGGACAGGTCGCGGCTACACCTTC
TRBJ2-7,TRBV19,NA,NA,CASQYRGVDSYSYEQYF,TGTGCCAGCCAATACCGGGGTGTGGATAGTTACTCCTACGAGCAGTACTTC
TRBJ2-1,TRBV6-4,once,TRBD2,CASSDSIGGSSEQFF,TGTGCCAGCAGTGACTCCATCGGGGGGAGCAGTGAGCAGTTCTTC
TRBJ1-6,TRBV10-3,NA,NA,CAISEAGRGSPLHF,TGTGCCATCAGTGAGGCCGGGAGGGGATCACCCCTCCACTTT
TRBJ2-1,TRBV3-1/TRBV3-2,NA,NA,CASSQVSDSSYNEQFF,TGTGCCAGCAGCCAAGTGTCCGACAGCTCCTACAATGAGCAGTTCTTC
TRBJ1-4,TRBV5-1,NA,TRBD1,CASSLDRGTNEKLFF,TGCGCCAGCAGCTTAGACAGGGGAACTAATGAAAAACTGTTTTTT
TRBJ1-2,TRBV9,few,NA,CASSVDRDHGYTF,TGTGCCAGCAGCGTAGACAGGGATCATGGCTACACCTTC